These T cell receptor beta chains were read from a single sample in a study of T-cell memory formation after mild COVID-19. MiXCR, run by TCRdb on the 5' RACE reads, gives a single entry per CDR3 protein. This table has more than 200,000 distinct CDR3 sequences, 16% appearing once. The sample consisted of PBMCs or a T cell subset sorted from them (not recorded which). These receptors were collected from a man younger than 30 who had mild COVID-19 (a few samples of this study predate the infection). Cell type and time point are not known. CDR3s include the opening cysteine and the closing phenylalanine or tryptophan. The order of the fields is V gene, D gene, J gene, clone size, CDR3 protein, CDR3 DNA. D genes are given only for firm matches. Some rows have no size entry. The others give once, few or many, or a class for an expanded clone.

TRBV20-1	-	TRBJ1-5	few	CSAHLGGDQPQHF	TGCAGTGCTCACCTGGGAGGGGATCAGCCCCAGCATTTT
TRBV9	-	TRBJ2-5	-	CASSEGQMETQYF	TGTGCCAGCAGCGAGGGACAAATGGAGACCCAGTACTTC
TRBV7-9	-	TRBJ1-5	few	CASSLSRDPNQPQHF	TGTGCCAGCAGCTTAAGCCGGGACCCCAATCAGCCCCAGCATTTT
TRBV12-3/TRBV12-4	-	TRBJ1-5	-	CASSFTNRGQPQHF	TGTGCCAGCAGTTTTACGAACCGCGGGCAGCCCCAGCATTTT
TRBV11-2	-	TRBJ1-6	-	CASSLRQAMNSPLHF	TGTGCCAGCAGCCTACGACAGGCGATGAATTCACCCCTCCACTTT
TRBV5-1	-	TRBJ1-2	few	CASSGFRGSNYGYTF	TGCGCCAGCAGCGGGTTCAGGGGCTCTAACTATGGCTACACCTTC
TRBV5-1	-	TRBJ1-6	few	CASSRGNNSPLHF	TGCGCCAGCAGCCGAGGGAATAATTCACCCCTCCACTTT
TRBV18	-	TRBJ1-1	few	CASSPGIYGGRAEAFF	TGTGCCAGCTCACCAGGGATTTACGGCGGCCGGGCTGAAGCTTTCTTT
TRBV20-1	TRBD2	TRBJ2-7	-	CSARGQRGDSYEQYF	TGCAGTGCTAGGGGTCAGCGGGGCGATTCCTACGAGCAGTACTTC
TRBV19	-	TRBJ2-3	-	CASSRGVSLTDTQYF	TGTGCCAGTAGTAGGGGGGTTTCTCTTACAGATACGCAGTATTTT
TRBV6-2/TRBV6-3	-	TRBJ2-5	few	CASSYSRTVDF	TGTGCCAGCAGTTACTCTAGGACGGTGGACTTC
TRBV9	-	TRBJ2-4	-	CASSGYQGGIQYF	TGTGCCAGCAGCGGATACCAGGGGGGCATTCAGTACTTC
TRBV3-1	-	TRBJ1-6	-	CASSQRSSYNSPLHF	TGTGCCAGCAGCCAACGGAGCTCCTATAATTCACCCCTCCACTTT
TRBV9	TRBD2	TRBJ2-3	-	CASSHWTSGGATNTDTQYF	TGTGCCAGCAGCCACTGGACTAGCGGGGGGGCGACGAACACAGATACGCAGTATTTT
TRBV14	TRBD2	TRBJ2-3	few	CASSQTSGGADTQYF	TGTGCCAGCAGCCAAACTAGCGGGGGGGCAGATACGCAGTATTTT
TRBV29-1	-	TRBJ1-3	-	CSVEGRHSGNTIYF	TGCAGCGTTGAGGGCAGGCACTCTGGAAACACCATATATTTT
TRBV2	TRBD1	TRBJ1-5	-	CASSETGWDQPQHF	TGTGCCAGCAGTGAGACAGGGTGGGATCAGCCCCAGCATTTT
TRBV20-1	-	TRBJ1-5	few	CSASWGGGTQPQHF	TGCAGTGCTTCCTGGGGGGGGGGAACTCAGCCCCAGCATTTT
TRBV5-1	TRBD2	TRBJ2-3	-	CASSPAGGPDTQYF	TGCGCCAGCAGCCCCGCGGGGGGGCCAGATACGCAGTATTTT
TRBV19	-	TRBJ1-1	-	CASRKEGNTEAFF	TGTGCCAGTCGGAAAGAGGGGAACACTGAAGCTTTCTTT
TRBV28	TRBD2	TRBJ2-1	few	CASSPTSPVNEQFF	TGTGCCAGCAGTCCGACTAGCCCGGTCAATGAGCAGTTCTTC
TRBV5-1	-	TRBJ1-1	many	CASSLLERGTEAFF	TGCGCCAGCAGCTTGCTGGAAAGAGGGACTGAAGCTTTCTTT
TRBV4-3	-	TRBJ1-1	-	CASSQEVFSSAGRAPEAFF	TGCGCCAGCAGCCAAGAAGTTTTTTCTAGTGCAGGGCGGGCGCCTGAAGCTTTCTTT
TRBV29-1	TRBD1	TRBJ2-3	-	CSVEGGDRGRDTQYF	TGCAGCGTTGAAGGCGGGGACAGGGGGCGCGATACGCAGTATTTT
TRBV6-5	-	TRBJ2-3	few	CASSYGANGADTQYF	TGTGCCAGCTCTTACGGGGCCAATGGGGCAGATACGCAGTATTTT
TRBV7-2	TRBD1	TRBJ1-4	-	CASSSGTGTAVGEKLFF	TGTGCCAGCAGCTCCGGGACAGGGACTGCGGTGGGCGAAAAACTGTTTTTT
TRBV5-1	TRBD2	TRBJ2-5	-	CASSSGLAGASETQYF	TGCGCCAGCAGCTCTGGACTAGCGGGGGCCTCAGAGACCCAGTACTTC
TRBV20-1	-	TRBJ2-7	few	CSARNVVSSYEQYF	TGCAGTGCTAGAAACGTAGTTAGCTCCTACGAGCAGTACTTC
TRBV18	-	TRBJ2-2	few	CASSRGSNTGELFF	TGTGCCAGCTCACGAGGTTCGAACACCGGGGAGCTGTTTTTT
TRBV18	TRBD1	TRBJ1-4	-	CASSPGTAEKLFF	TGTGCCAGCTCCCCGGGGACAGCCGAAAAACTGTTTTTT
TRBV5-1	-	TRBJ2-1	-	CASSLASINEQFF	TGCGCCAGCAGCTTGGCTAGCATCAATGAGCAGTTCTTC
TRBV4-1	-	TRBJ2-5	few	CASSQGTVQETQYF	TGCGCCAGCAGCCAAGGGACAGTACAAGAGACCCAGTACTTC
TRBV6-1	TRBD2	TRBJ2-3	few	CASSHGPTRGTDTQYF	TGTGCCAGCAGTCACGGTCCCACGCGGGGGACAGATACGCAGTATTTT
TRBV7-3	TRBD1	TRBJ2-1	-	CASSRQGGNEQFF	TGTGCCAGCAGCCGACAGGGCGGGAATGAGCAGTTCTTC
TRBV5-1	TRBD1	TRBJ2-7	-	CASSADTGTGATEQYF	TGCGCCAGCAGCGCAGATACCGGGACAGGGGCTACCGAGCAGTACTTC
TRBV7-6	-	TRBJ2-5	many	CASSLDAGYQETQYF	TGTGCCAGCAGCTTGGACGCCGGGTACCAAGAGACCCAGTACTTC
TRBV5-5	TRBD2	TRBJ2-2	-	CASSWTGGPYTGELFF	TGTGCCAGCAGCTGGACGGGGGGGCCATACACCGGGGAGCTGTTTTTT
TRBV5-1	-	TRBJ1-1	-	CASSFAGSSNTEAFF	TGCGCCAGCAGCTTCGCGGGGAGCTCGAACACTGAAGCTTTCTTT
TRBV10-3	-	TRBJ2-3	-	CAISESVSTDTQYF	TGTGCCATCAGTGAATCCGTTAGCACAGATACGCAGTATTTT
TRBV20-1	-	TRBJ1-6	-	CSANSPLHF	TGCAGTGCTAACTCACCCCTCCACTTT
TRBV5-1	-	TRBJ1-2	-	CASSPDRRGYGYTF	TGCGCCAGCAGCCCGGACAGAAGAGGTTATGGCTACACCTTC
TRBV18	TRBD1	TRBJ2-2	-	CASSPRARGSTGELFF	TGTGCCAGCTCACCACGGGCCAGGGGGAGCACCGGGGAGCTGTTTTTT
TRBV7-2	-	TRBJ2-1	many	CASSLVQGWDEQFF	TGTGCCAGCAGCTTAGTACAGGGTTGGGATGAGCAGTTCTTC
TRBV5-1	TRBD2	TRBJ2-1	few	CASSLSGLAGYSEQFF	TGCGCCAGCAGCTTGTCGGGACTAGCGGGGTACAGTGAGCAGTTCTTC
TRBV4-2	TRBD2	TRBJ2-5	-	CASSLGLAGAPGGETQYF	TGTGCCAGCAGCCTCGGCCTAGCGGGGGCCCCGGGGGGGGAGACCCAGTACTTC
TRBV18	-	TRBJ1-5	many	CASSPGGGNQPQHF	TGCGCCAGCAGCCCGGGAGGAGGGAATCAGCCCCAGCATTTT
TRBV30	-	TRBJ1-3	-	CAWSLGSPGNTIYF	TGTGCCTGGTCCCTGGGGAGTCCTGGAAACACCATATATTTT
TRBV11-1	-	TRBJ1-1	few	CASSLVEGATEAFF	TGTGCCAGCAGCTTAGTCGAAGGGGCTACTGAAGCTTTCTTT
TRBV6-2/TRBV6-3	-	TRBJ1-2	few	CASRPEGRYYGYTF	TGTGCCAGCAGACCCGAGGGGCGCTACTATGGCTACACCTTC
TRBV7-6	-	TRBJ2-1	few	CASSYHNEQFF	TGTGCCAGCAGCTACCACAATGAGCAGTTCTTC
TRBV5-6	TRBD2	TRBJ2-3	-	CASSPGLDSSTDTQYF	TGTGCCAGCAGCCCGGGACTAGACTCTAGCACAGATACGCAGTATTTT
TRBV5-1	TRBD1	TRBJ1-1	-	CASSDTSGGVGAFF	TGCGCCAGCAGCGATACCTCAGGGGGCGTAGGGGCTTTCTTT
TRBV20-1	TRBD1	TRBJ1-4	-	CSARDAGGTEKLFF	TGCAGTGCTAGAGACGCAGGGGGTACTGAAAAACTGTTTTTT